These 5 T cell receptor beta chains originate from one sample sequenced in a study of T cell responses to AZD1222 COVID-19 vaccine listed by TCRdb under 2021. The label giving this sample's time point can be read as: sample from adult after SARS-CoV-2 infection, after symptom onset. The library came from the immunoSEQ multiplex PCR assay. This is the immuneACCESS table as TCRdb keeps it, with only in-frame sequences that have V and J called. A part of the clones is gone; compared with another copy, unresolved V genes explain less than half, and the rest is unexplained. Here the sample has about 140,000 clones; 85% to 95% occur a single time. The biggest ten clones account for more than 10% of the sample. This sample comprised peripheral blood, obtained after recovery from COVID-19. The receptors stem from an adult who had recovered from COVID-19.

The chain couples TRBV5-1 to TRBJ1-2; perhaps TRBD1 as D (5 bases). The V gene lost 5 bases and the J gene lost 8 bases, with 16 bases spanning the gap. There are 13 residues in the CDR3. Looked up from germline, CDR1 is SGHRS and CDR2 is YFSETQ. CDR3 sequence (DNA): TGCGCCAGCAGTCGGGAGCAGGGTGGAGGCTACACCTTC. Translating it yields CASSREQGGGYTF.

This rearrangement joins TRBV12-3 or TRBV12-4 to TRBJ1-1; D call uncertain. V gave up 3 bases and J gave up 2 bases, with 7 bases separating them. This CDR3 contains 13 residues. The CDR3 region has the DNA TGTGCCAGCAGTTTGAAATCCAACACTGAAGCTTTCTTT. It codes for CASSLKSNTEAFF.

This rearrangement joins TRBV10-3 to TRBJ2-5, with D perhaps matching TRBD1 or TRBD2 (5 bases each). Between the trimmed V and J ends, which lost 0 bases and 5 bases, there was a span of 16 bases. CDR1 and CDR2 (germline): ENHRY, SYGVKD. The CDR3 is made up of 16 amino acids. This CDR3 reads CAISESRAQGGETQYF. Written as DNA, the CDR3 is TGTGCCATCAGTGAGTCGAGGGCCCAGGGCGGGGAGACCCAGTACTTC.

This clone is categorized as medium-sized. The chain recombines TRBV5-4 with TRBJ2-3, with TRBD2 identical over 8 bases. CDR1 SGHNT and CDR2 YYREEE come from the germline V gene (reference sequence). Trimming cost V 2 bases and J 2 bases; bases outside gene matches: 16. The CDR3 covers 19 residues. The CDR3 here is CASSFPTDLAGTDTDTQYF. CDR3 nucleotides: TGTGCCAGCAGCTTCCCTACCGACTTAGCGGGAACCGACACAGATACGCAGTATTTT.

The rearrangement joins TRBV28 to TRBJ2-5, with 7 positions matching TRBD2. V dropped 3 bases and J dropped 10; count of bases not matched to a gene: 14. The CDR3 is 15 residues long. Germline lookup yields CDR1 MDHEN and CDR2 SYDVKM. In nucleotides, the CDR3 is TGTGCCAGCAGTTTCTCCGGCGGGAGAAGCAATAGCCAGTACTTC. This encodes CASSFSGGRSNSQYF.